This paragraph reports one T cell receptor (beta chain). This sample was included in a study of blood T cell repertoires in COVID-19. Study at large: The United States, Italy and Spain supplied acute and convalescent COVID-19 samples. PBMCs, B-cell-depleted T cells, or T cells were the source of the cDNA or gDNA that made up the material.

V gave up 5 bases and J gave up 13 bases, with 12 bases separating them. Germline lookup yields CDR1 SQVTM and CDR2 ANQGSEA. The CDR3 runs 10 residues. As handled by the study authors: For nucleated cells, counts were estimated from reference gene primer amplification. Using immunoSEQ multiplex PCR, the repertoire was profiled, and TCRdb retains in-frame clones only, with some absent. V and J calls and clone size are those listed in that table; D and trimming were worked out from the DNA. In the table there are about 130,000 clones, roughly 79% of which are singletons. The clonotype was recovered from a man older than 75 with acute or convalescent COVID-19. Specimen: peripheral blood. This chain connects TRBV29-1 to TRBJ2-1; D is unresolved. DNA for the CDR3: TGCAGCGTTTGGCAAAATGGTCAGTTCTTC. Protein product: CSVWQNGQFF.